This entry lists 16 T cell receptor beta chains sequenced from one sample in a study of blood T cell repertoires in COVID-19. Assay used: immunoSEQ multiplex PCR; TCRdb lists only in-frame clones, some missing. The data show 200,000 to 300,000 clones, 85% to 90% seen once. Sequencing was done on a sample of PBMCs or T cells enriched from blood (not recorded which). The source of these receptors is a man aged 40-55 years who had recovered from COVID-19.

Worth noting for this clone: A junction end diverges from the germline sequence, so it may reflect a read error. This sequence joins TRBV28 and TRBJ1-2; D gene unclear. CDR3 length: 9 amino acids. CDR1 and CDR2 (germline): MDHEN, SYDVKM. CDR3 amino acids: CGLYYGYTF. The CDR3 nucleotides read TGCGGGTTATACTATGGCTACACCTTC.

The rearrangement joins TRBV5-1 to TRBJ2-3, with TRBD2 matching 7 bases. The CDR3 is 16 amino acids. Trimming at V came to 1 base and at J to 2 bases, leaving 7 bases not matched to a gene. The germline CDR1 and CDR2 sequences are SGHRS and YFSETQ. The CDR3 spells CASSLRLADLTDTQYF. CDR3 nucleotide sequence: TGCGCCAGCAGCTTGCGGCTAGCGGACCTCACAGATACGCAGTATTTT.

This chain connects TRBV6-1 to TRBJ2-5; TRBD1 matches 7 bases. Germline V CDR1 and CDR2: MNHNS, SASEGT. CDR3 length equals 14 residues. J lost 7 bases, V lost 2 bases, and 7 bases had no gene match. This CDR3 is CASSERQGSGTQYF. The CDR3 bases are TGTGCCAGCAGTGAACGACAGGGATCAGGGACCCAGTACTTC.

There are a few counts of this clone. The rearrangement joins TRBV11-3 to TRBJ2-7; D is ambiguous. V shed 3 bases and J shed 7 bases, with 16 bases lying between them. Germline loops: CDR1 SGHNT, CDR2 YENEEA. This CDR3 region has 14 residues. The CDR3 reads CASSLSRPYGEQYF. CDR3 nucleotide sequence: TGTGCCAGCAGCTTGTCTAGACCGTATGGGGAGCAGTACTTC.

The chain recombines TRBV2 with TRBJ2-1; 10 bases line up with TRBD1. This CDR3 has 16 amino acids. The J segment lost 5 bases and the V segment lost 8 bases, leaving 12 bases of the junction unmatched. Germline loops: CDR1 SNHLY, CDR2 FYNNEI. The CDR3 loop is CASLRDRGSRNNEQFF. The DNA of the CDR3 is TGTGCCAGCCTCCGGGACAGGGGTTCTCGGAACAATGAGCAGTTCTTC.

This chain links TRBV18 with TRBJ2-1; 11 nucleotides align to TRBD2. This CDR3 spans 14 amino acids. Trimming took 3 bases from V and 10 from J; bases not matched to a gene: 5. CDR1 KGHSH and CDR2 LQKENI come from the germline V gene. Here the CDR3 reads CASSPLASGGEQFF. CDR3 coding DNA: TGTGCCAGCTCACCCCTGGCTAGCGGGGGGGAGCAGTTCTTC. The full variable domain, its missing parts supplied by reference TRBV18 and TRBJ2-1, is NAGVMQNPRHLVRRRGQEARLRCSPMKGHSHVYWYRQLPEEGLKFMVYLQKENIIDESGMPKERFSAEFPKEGPSILRIQQVVRGDSAAYFCASSPLASGGEQFFGPGTRLTVL.

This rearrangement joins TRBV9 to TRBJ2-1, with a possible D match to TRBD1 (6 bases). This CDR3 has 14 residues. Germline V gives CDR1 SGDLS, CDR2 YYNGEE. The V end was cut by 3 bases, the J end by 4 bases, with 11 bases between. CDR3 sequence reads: CASSARQAYNEQFF. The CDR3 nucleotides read TGTGCCAGCAGCGCACGACAGGCTTACAATGAGCAGTTCTTC.

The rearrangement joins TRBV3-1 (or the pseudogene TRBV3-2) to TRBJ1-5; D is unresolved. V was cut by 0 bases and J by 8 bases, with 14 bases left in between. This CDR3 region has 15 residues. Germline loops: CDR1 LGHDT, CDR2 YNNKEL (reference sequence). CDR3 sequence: CASSQDVSGPKPQHF. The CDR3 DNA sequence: TGTGCCAGCAGCCAAGATGTATCAGGTCCAAAGCCCCAGCATTTT.

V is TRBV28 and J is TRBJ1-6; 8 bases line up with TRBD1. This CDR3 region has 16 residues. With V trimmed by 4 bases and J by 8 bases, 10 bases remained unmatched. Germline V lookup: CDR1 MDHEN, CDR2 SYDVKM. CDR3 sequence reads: CASSSPGGARDSPLHF. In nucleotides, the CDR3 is TGTGCCAGCAGTTCTCCAGGGGGCGCGCGGGATTCACCCCTCCACTTT.

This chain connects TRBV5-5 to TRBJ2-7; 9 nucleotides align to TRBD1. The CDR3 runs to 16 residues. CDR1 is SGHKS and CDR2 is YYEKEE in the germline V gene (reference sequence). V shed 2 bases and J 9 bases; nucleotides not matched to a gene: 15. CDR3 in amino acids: CASSFLRTGEGYGQYF. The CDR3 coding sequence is TGTGCCAGCAGCTTTCTCCGGACAGGGGAGGGGTATGGGCAGTACTTC.

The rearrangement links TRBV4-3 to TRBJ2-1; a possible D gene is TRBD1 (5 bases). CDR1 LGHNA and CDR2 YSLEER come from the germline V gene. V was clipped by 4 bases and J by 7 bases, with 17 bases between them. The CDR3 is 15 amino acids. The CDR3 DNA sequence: TGCGCCAGCAGCCGGGCCCGGAACAGGTTTAATGAGCAGTTCTTC. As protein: CASSRARNRFNEQFF.

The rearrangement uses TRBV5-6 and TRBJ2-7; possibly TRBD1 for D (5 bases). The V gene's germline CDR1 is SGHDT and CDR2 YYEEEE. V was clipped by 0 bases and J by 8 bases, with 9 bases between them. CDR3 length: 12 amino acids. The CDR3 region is CASSLVQGQQYF. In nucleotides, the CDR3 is TGTGCCAGCAGCTTGGTGCAGGGCCAGCAGTACTTC. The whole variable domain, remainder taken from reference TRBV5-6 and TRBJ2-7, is DAGVTQSPTHLIKTRGQQVTLRCSPKSGHDTVSWYQQALGQGPQFIFQYYEEEERQRGNFPDRFSGHQFPNYSSELNVNALLLGDSALYLCASSLVQGQQYFGPGTRLTVT.

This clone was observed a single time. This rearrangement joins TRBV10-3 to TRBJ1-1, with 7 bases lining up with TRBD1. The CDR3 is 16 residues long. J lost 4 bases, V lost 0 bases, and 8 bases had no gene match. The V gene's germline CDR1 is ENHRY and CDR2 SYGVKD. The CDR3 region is CAISESQGGMGTEAFF. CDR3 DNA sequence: TGTGCCATCAGTGAGTCGCAGGGGGGTATGGGCACTGAAGCTTTCTTT.

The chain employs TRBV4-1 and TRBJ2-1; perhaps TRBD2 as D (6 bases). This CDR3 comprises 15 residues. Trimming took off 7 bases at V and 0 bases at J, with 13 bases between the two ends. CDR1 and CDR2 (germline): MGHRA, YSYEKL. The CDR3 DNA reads TGCGCCAGCACTGGTGTGGGGGGCTCCTACAATGAGCAGTTCTTC. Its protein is CASTGVGGSYNEQFF.

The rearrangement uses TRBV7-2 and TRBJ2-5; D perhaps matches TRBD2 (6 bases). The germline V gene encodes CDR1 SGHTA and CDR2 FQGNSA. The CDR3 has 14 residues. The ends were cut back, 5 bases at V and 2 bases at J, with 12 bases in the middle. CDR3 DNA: TGTGCCAGCAGCCGGAGTCGGGAGCAAGAGACCCAGTACTTC. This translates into CASSRSREQETQYF.

CDR3 DNA sequence: TGTGCCAGCTCACCACCGTCCCGGGGAGGTCCCACAAACAATGAGCAGTTCTTC. Protein product: CASSPPSRGGPTNNEQFF. The rearrangement links TRBV18 to TRBJ2-1; D might be TRBD2 (6 bases). From germline, CDR1 is KGHSH and CDR2 LQKENI. This CDR3 is built from 18 residues. V lost 0 bases and J lost 5, with 20 bases in between.